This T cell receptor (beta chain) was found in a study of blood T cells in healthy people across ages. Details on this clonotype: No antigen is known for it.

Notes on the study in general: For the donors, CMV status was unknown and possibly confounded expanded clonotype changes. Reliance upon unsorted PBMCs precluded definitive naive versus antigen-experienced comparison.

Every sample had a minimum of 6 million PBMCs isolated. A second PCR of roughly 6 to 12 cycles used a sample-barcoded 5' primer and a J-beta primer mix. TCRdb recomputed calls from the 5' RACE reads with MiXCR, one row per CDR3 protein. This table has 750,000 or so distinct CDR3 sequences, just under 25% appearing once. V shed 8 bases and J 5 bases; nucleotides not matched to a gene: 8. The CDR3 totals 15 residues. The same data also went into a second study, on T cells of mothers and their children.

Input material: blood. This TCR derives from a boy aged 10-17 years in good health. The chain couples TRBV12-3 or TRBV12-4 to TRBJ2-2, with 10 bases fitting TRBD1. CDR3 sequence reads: CASRGQGRRTGELFF. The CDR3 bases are TGTGCCAGCCGGGGACAGGGGAGGAGGACCGGGGAGCTGTTTTTT.